The 16 T cell receptor beta chains given below trace back to one sample, sequenced in a study of blood T cell repertoires in COVID-19. Produced via immunoSEQ multiplex PCR; TCRdb's table is partial and in-frame only. The table has roughly 120,000 clones, approximately 85% seen once. Sequencing was performed on peripheral blood. The receptors originated from a woman older than 75 with COVID-19, enrolled during active disease.

The J gene is TRBJ2-2, the V gene TRBV7-9, with 7 bases aligning to TRBD1. Germline assignment: CDR1 SEHNR and CDR2 FQNEAQ (reference sequence). J was trimmed by 3 bases and V by 7 bases; bases with no gene match: 2. The CDR3 runs 13 residues. CDR3 DNA sequence: TGTGCCAGCACCGGGACAGACACCGGGGAGCTGTTTTTT. Its protein product is CASTGTDTGELFF.

V gene TRBV5-4 combines with J gene TRBJ2-7; D might be TRBD2 (7 bases). Trimming stripped 0 bases from V and 6 bases from J, with 13 bases between. Germline V gives CDR1 SGHNT, CDR2 YYREEE (reference sequence). The CDR3 sequence is 14 residues long. CDR3 region: CASSLVGGGGEQYF. In DNA, the CDR3 is TGTGCCAGCAGCTTGGTGGGAGGGGGGGGCGAGCAGTACTTC.

The genes are TRBV20-1 and TRBJ2-1; 7 bases line up with TRBD1. The germline V gene has CDR1 DFQATT and CDR2 SNEGSKA (reference sequence). The V gene end was trimmed by 1 base and the J gene end by 12 bases; junction bases not matched to a gene: 3. The CDR3 contains 11 residues. CDR3 region: CSARARDRQFF. The CDR3 DNA sequence: TGCAGTGCTAGAGCACGGGACAGGCAGTTCTTC.

CDR3 DNA sequence: TGTGCCATCAGTGAGGGACACCGGGACAGGGGGAGCAAACTGTTTTTT. Translating gives CAISEGHRDRGSKLFF. The chain employs TRBV10-3 and TRBJ1-4, with 11 positions matching TRBD1. The trim removed 2 bases at V and 11 bases at J, leaving 10 bases unmatched. CDR1 is ENHRY and CDR2 is SYGVKD in the germline V gene. The CDR3 length is 16 residues.

V is TRBV4-3 and J is TRBJ2-1, with 12 bases matching TRBD2. This CDR3 comprises 16 residues. The V segment lost 0 bases and the J segment 8 bases; nucleotides outside the gene matches: 5. The germline CDR1 and CDR2 sequences are LGHNA and YSLEER. The CDR3 nucleotides are TGCGCCAGCAGCCAAGATTTGACTAGCGGGAGCGATGAGCAGTTCTTC. Amino acids: CASSQDLTSGSDEQFF.

This chain connects TRBV7-8 to TRBJ2-1; 9 nucleotides align to TRBD2. Germline loops: CDR1 SGHVS, CDR2 FQNEAQ. This CDR3 contains 19 residues. V dropped 0 bases and J dropped 6; count of bases not matched to a gene: 15. The chain's CDR3 is CASSLAMLAGYPGGNEQFF. CDR3 bases: TGTGCCAGCAGCTTAGCGATGCTAGCGGGATACCCTGGGGGCAATGAGCAGTTCTTC.

This clone has just a few counts. The chain couples TRBV6-6 to TRBJ1-6; 8 positions agree with TRBD1. The junction had 1 base not matched to a gene; V was cut back by 4 bases and J by 2 bases. This CDR3 is built from 15 residues. From germline, CDR1 is MNHNY and CDR2 SVGAGI (reference sequence). The CDR3 loop reads CASSWTGPYNSPLHF. In DNA, the CDR3 is TGTGCCAGCAGTTGGACAGGGCCCTATAATTCACCCCTCCACTTT.

This clone was found once. CDR3: CASSALAGEPQETQYF. Written as DNA, the CDR3 is TGTGCCAGCAGCGCCTTAGCGGGAGAACCCCAAGAGACCCAGTACTTC. The V call is TRBV7-9, the J call TRBJ2-5; 9 positions agree with TRBD2. From germline, CDR1 is SEHNR and CDR2 FQNEAQ (reference sequence). The CDR3 is 16 residues long. The V gene end was trimmed by 5 bases and the J gene end by 1 base; junction bases not matched to a gene: 8.

The chain couples TRBV5-1 to TRBJ1-4, with TRBD1 matching over 7 bases. Germline loops: CDR1 SGHRS, CDR2 YFSETQ. With 0 bases clipped from V and 7 bases from J, the junction kept 6 bases outside the gene matches. The CDR3 totals 15 residues. DNA for the CDR3: TGCGCCAGCAGCTTGGCCCTGGCAGGGGGTGAAAAACTGTTTTTT. This encodes CASSLALAGGEKLFF. Full variable domain (missing parts from reference TRBV5-1 and TRBJ1-4): KAGVTQTPRYLIKTRGQQVTLSCSPISGHRSVSWYQQTPGQGLQFLFEYFSETQRNKGNFPGRFSGRQFSNSRSEMNVSTLELGDSALYLCASSLALAGGEKLFFGSGTQLSVL.

The genes are TRBV9 and TRBJ2-7, with D possibly TRBD2 on 5 matching bases. This CDR3 spans 15 amino acids. CDR1 SGDLS and CDR2 YYNGEE come from the germline V gene. Trimming pared 0 bases from V and 2 bases from J, leaving 12 bases between. The CDR3 sequence: CASSVAAGSTYEQYF. The CDR3 DNA sequence: TGTGCCAGCAGCGTAGCGGCGGGCAGCACCTACGAGCAGTACTTC.

This chain joins TRBV28 and TRBJ1-2; D is possibly TRBD1 (6 bases). Germline CDR1 MDHEN, CDR2 SYDVKM. Trimming cost V 5 bases and J 6 bases, with 10 bases left between them. The CDR3 covers 12 residues. This CDR3 is CASSVGQNGYTF. The CDR3, as DNA: TGTGCCAGCAGTGTCGGACAGAATGGCTACACCTTC.

There are a few counts of this clone. The J gene is TRBJ2-7, the V gene TRBV7-2; TRBD2 is a possible D gene (6 bases). Germline V lookup: CDR1 SGHTA, CDR2 FQGNSA. The CDR3 is made up of 15 amino acids. Deletions cut 1 base from V and 6 bases from J, with 16 bases between. The CDR3 DNA reads TGTGCCAGCAGCTTAGACGGGGGTCTTGTTGGCGAGCAGTACTTC. Protein product: CASSLDGGLVGEQYF.

The chain has TRBV5-1 and TRBJ2-7; weak D call: TRBD2 (6 bases). V was clipped by 4 bases and J by 4 bases, with 12 bases between them. There are 13 residues in the CDR3. Germline-derived CDR1 and CDR2 are SGHRS and YFSETQ. The CDR3 protein is CASSSGGTYEQYF. DNA for the CDR3: TGCGCCAGCAGCAGCGGAGGGACTTACGAGCAGTACTTC.

The chain couples TRBV6-6 to TRBJ2-7, with unresolved D. V lost 0 bases, J lost 6 bases, and 12 bases lay in between. The germline V gene encodes CDR1 MNHNY and CDR2 SVGAGI (reference sequence). The CDR3 covers 14 residues. The CDR3 region has the DNA TGTGCCAGCAGTTACTCTTACTGGGCAGGCGAGCAGTACTTC. Translation gives CASSYSYWAGEQYF.

This clone occurred once. The rearrangement uses TRBV6-5 and TRBJ2-5; D possibly corresponds to TRBD2 (5 bases). Germline V gene sequence: CDR1 MNHEY, CDR2 SVGAGI. The V and J ends lost 1 base and 5 bases respectively, with 11 bases between them. The CDR3 covers 14 residues. The CDR3 region is CASSYFGVTETQYF. As DNA, the CDR3 is TGTGCCAGCAGTTACTTCGGGGTCACGGAGACCCAGTACTTC.

This chain connects TRBV27 to TRBJ2-1; D is possibly TRBD1 (6 bases). The CDR3 extends over 12 amino acids. CDR1 is MNHEY and CDR2 is SMNVEV in the germline V gene (reference sequence). V gave up 7 bases and J gave up 10 bases, with 14 bases separating them. Here the CDR3 reads CASKGVRTEQFF. The CDR3 nucleotides read TGTGCCAGCAAGGGGGTAAGAACAGAGCAGTTCTTC.